This passage covers 27 T cell receptor beta chains from one sample sequenced in a study of T-cell reconstitution after alpha-beta-depleted transplantation in children. The library targeted TCRbeta and was prepared with unique molecular identifiers. TCRdb redid the calling of the PCR reads with MiXCR, one entry per CDR3 protein. The sample shows nearly 250,000 distinct CDR3 sequences, approximately 8.9% of them seen only once. The sequencing here drew on PBMCs, mostly from graft donor cells, taken 180 days after TCRalphabeta/CD19-depleted stem cell transplant. The source of these receptors is a male patient aged 5 to 17 who had a stem cell transplant for acute lymphoblastic leukemia, so the T cells may come from the graft donor.

This clonotype came up many times. CDR3 protein: CASSADTQYF. The CDR3 DNA follows: TGTGCCAGCAGTGCAGATACGCAGTATTTT. The chain uses TRBV28 and TRBJ2-3; D unclear. Trimming removed 5 bases from V and 4 bases from J, with 1 base in between. Germline CDR1 reads MDHEN; CDR2 reads SYDVKM. CDR3 size: 10 residues.

The chain employs TRBV6-1 and TRBJ2-1, with TRBD1 identical over 10 bases. CDR3 length: 13 amino acids. J gave up 8 bases and V 11 bases, and 9 bases lay outside the gene matches. Germline V gives CDR1 MNHNS, CDR2 SASEGT. The CDR3 DNA reads TGTGCCGGTCGGGACAGGGGAAGGGATGAGCAGTTCTTC. Amino acids: CAGRDRGRDEQFF.

This clonotype appeared a few times. V is TRBV18 and J is TRBJ1-4, with TRBD1 matching over 9 bases. Per germline, CDR1 KGHSH and CDR2 LQKENI. After removal of 3 bases from V and 1 base from J, the junction contained 0 bases not matched to a gene. CDR3 length: 15 residues. The CDR3 is CASSPGQGTNEKLFF. CDR3 nucleotides: TGTGCCAGCTCACCGGGACAGGGAACTAATGAAAAACTGTTTTTT. Using reference TRBV18 and TRBJ1-4 for the parts outside the CDR3, the full variable domain is NAGVMQNPRHLVRRRGQEARLRCSPMKGHSHVYWYRQLPEEGLKFMVYLQKENIIDESGMPKERFSAEFPKEGPSILRIQQVVRGDSAAYFCASSPGQGTNEKLFFGSGTQLSVL.

This clonotype has ten or more counts. The chain employs TRBV6-5 and TRBJ1-1; TRBD1 aligns across 9 bases. This CDR3 spans 15 amino acids. From germline, CDR1 is MNHEY and CDR2 SVGAGI. V dropped 6 bases and J dropped 5; count of bases not matched to a gene: 10. The CDR3, as DNA: TGTGCCAGCAGCCCCCGGGACAGGGTGTCGACTGAAGCTTTCTTT. Amino acids: CASSPRDRVSTEAFF.

The chain links TRBV11-1 to TRBJ2-2, with 8 bases identical to TRBD1. V lost 1 base and J lost 3; bases outside the gene matches: 7. The germline CDR1 and CDR2 sequences are SGHAT and FQDESV (reference sequence). The CDR3 runs to 17 residues. The CDR3 DNA reads TGTGCCAGCAGCTTAGGAGGAAGGACAGGGTACACCGGGGAGCTGTTTTTT. As protein: CASSLGGRTGYTGELFF.

This clonotype was observed a handful of times. The CDR3 region is CASSRITGAGYGYTF. CDR3 in DNA: TGTGCCAGCAGCCGAATAACAGGGGCAGGGTATGGCTACACCTTC. The gene calls are TRBV13 and TRBJ1-2; 7 nucleotides match TRBD1. V lost 5 bases and J lost 5; bases outside the gene matches: 11. The CDR3 contains 15 residues. Germline loops: CDR1 PRHDT, CDR2 FYEKMQ (reference sequence).

The rearrangement joins TRBV28 to TRBJ1-5; D is perhaps TRBD1 (5 bases). Per the germline V gene, CDR1 is MDHEN and CDR2 is SYDVKM. The CDR3 totals 15 residues. Between the trimmed V and J ends, which lost 2 bases and 4 bases, there was a span of 12 bases. The CDR3 bases are TGTGCCAGCAGTTTACCCGGGGCATCGAATCAGCCCCAGCATTTT. Amino acid sequence: CASSLPGASNQPQHF.

This clonotype was detected ten times or more. J is TRBJ1-1 and V is TRBV4-3; no clear D. Germline CDR1 and CDR2: LGHNA and YSLEER. This CDR3 has 15 amino acids. V lost 2 bases, J lost 1 base, and 11 bases lay in between. DNA for the CDR3: TGCGCCAGCAGCCAATCGCCTCATGGGAACACTGAAGCTTTCTTT. Translating it yields CASSQSPHGNTEAFF.

In its sample, this clonotype was seen many times. This chain uses TRBV12-5 with TRBJ1-5, with D possibly TRBD1 on 6 matching bases. The length of the CDR3 is 12 residues. Germline CDR1 is LGHNT and CDR2 is FRNRAP. The ends were cut back, 6 bases at V and 10 bases at J, with 13 bases in the middle. The CDR3: CASGQGLGPQHF. The CDR3 nucleotides read TGTGCTAGTGGACAGGGATTGGGCCCCCAGCATTTT.

Remarks on this clonotype: A read error is possible here, since a much larger clone lies one base away. This chain joins TRBV5-1 and TRBJ1-6; 10 bases agree with TRBD1. Germline-derived CDR1 and CDR2 are SGHRS and YFSETQ. The CDR3 extends over 15 amino acids. The CDR3, as DNA: TGCTCCAGCAGCTTGGGGACAGGGGATAGATCACCCCTCCACTTT. Amino acids: CSSSLGTGDRSPLHF.

This clonotype showed up many times. This chain links TRBV7-2 with TRBJ2-5; 7 positions agree with TRBD2. Looked up from germline, CDR1 is SGHTA and CDR2 is FQGNSA. J gave up 2 bases and V 2 bases, and 2 bases lay outside the gene matches. The CDR3 is made up of 14 amino acids. CDR3 loop: CASSLMGGQETQYF. In DNA, the CDR3 is TGTGCCAGCAGCTTAATGGGGGGGCAAGAGACCCAGTACTTC. The whole variable domain, filled in from reference TRBV7-2 and TRBJ2-5, reads GAGVSQSPSNKVTEKGKDVELRCDPISGHTALYWYRQSLGQGLEFLIYFQGNSAPDKSGLPSDRFSAERTGGSVSTLTIQRTQQEDSAVYLCASSLMGGQETQYFGPGTRLLVL.

The table lists this clonotype with many counts. This rearrangement joins TRBV11-2 to TRBJ2-1; 7 bases align to TRBD1. Germline CDR1 reads SGHAT; CDR2 reads FQNNGV. V trimming: 5 bases; J trimming: 2 bases; junction bases outside the gene matches: 6. The CDR3 is 15 residues long. The CDR3 sequence: CASSRQGLAYNEQFF. CDR3 DNA: TGTGCCAGCAGCAGACAGGGATTGGCCTACAATGAGCAGTTCTTC.

A note on this clonotype: Being one base from a much bigger clone, this may be a read error. V gene TRBV3-1 combines with J gene TRBJ2-1; D is possibly TRBD1 (5 bases). CDR3 length equals 17 residues. CDR1 is LGHDT and CDR2 is YNNKEL in the germline V gene (reference sequence). In nucleotides, the CDR3 is TGTGCCAGCAGCCACCGTTTCTACAGGAACTCCTACAAAGAGCAGTTCTTC. Residues: CASSHRFYRNSYKEQFF.

The table lists this clonotype with many counts. The chain is built from TRBV13 and TRBJ2-7; TRBD1 is a possible D gene (6 bases). Per germline, CDR1 PRHDT and CDR2 FYEKMQ (reference sequence). This CDR3 contains 16 residues. The V and J ends lost 0 bases and 2 bases respectively, with 14 bases between them. Here the CDR3 DNA reads TGTGCCAGCAGCTTAGGCCTCAGGGGAGTGACCTACGAGCAGTACTTC. This sequence encodes CASSLGLRGVTYEQYF.

As for this clonotype: A read error may be the cause here, since a much bigger clone is one base away. V usage is TRBV20-1 and J usage is TRBJ2-1; TRBD2 aligns across 11 bases. Germline assignment: CDR1 DFQATT and CDR2 SNEGSKA (reference sequence). The length of the CDR3 is 17 residues. CDR3 in DNA: TGCTGTGCTAGGCCCCCCGTAATTAGCGGGGGGGCTAATGAGCAGTTCTTC. Translating it yields CCARPPVISGGANEQFF.

This clonotype came up many times. The V call is TRBV12-3 or TRBV12-4, the J call TRBJ2-5, with 7 bases lining up with TRBD2. The CDR3 contains 13 residues. Losses at the gene ends were 6 bases for V and 5 bases for J; bases not matched to a gene: 6. This chain's CDR3 is CASRTWGGETQYF. CDR3 DNA sequence: TGTGCCAGCAGGACCTGGGGGGGGGAGACCCAGTACTTC.

This clonotype was observed at least ten times. This rearrangement joins TRBV4-1 to TRBJ1-1; D call uncertain. The CDR3 has 15 residues. The ends were cut back, 0 bases at V and 1 base at J, with 9 bases in the middle. The germline V gene has CDR1 MGHRA and CDR2 YSYEKL. The CDR3 loop is CASSQDRTGNTEAFF. The DNA of the CDR3 is TGCGCCAGCAGCCAAGATCGGACGGGGAACACTGAAGCTTTCTTT.

This clonotype was counted at least ten times. The chain carries TRBV5-1 and TRBJ1-4, with a possible D match to TRBD1 (5 bases). Germline V lookup: CDR1 SGHRS, CDR2 YFSETQ. The CDR3 spans 15 residues. Trimming removed 4 bases from V and 5 bases from J, with 15 bases in between. CDR3 residues: CASSPRTPPNEKLFF. CDR3 nucleotide sequence: TGCGCCAGCAGCCCGAGGACACCTCCCAATGAAAAACTGTTTTTT.

This clonotype was observed at least ten times. The chain recombines TRBV5-1 with TRBJ1-2, with D possibly matching TRBD1 (6 bases). The V gene lost 3 bases and the J gene lost 4 bases, with 10 bases spanning the gap. The V gene's germline CDR1 is SGHRS and CDR2 YFSETQ. CDR3 size: 13 residues. CDR3 sequence (DNA): TGCGCCAGCAGCTCGGAGGGGGTCTATGGCTACACCTTC. It is translated as CASSSEGVYGYTF.

This clonotype was seen at least ten times. This chain links TRBV4-1 with TRBJ2-7; 9 nucleotides line up with TRBD1. The V segment lost 5 bases and the J segment 2 bases; nucleotides outside the gene matches: 7. CDR3 length equals 15 residues. Germline CDR1 MGHRA, CDR2 YSYEKL. Here the CDR3 reads CASSSHRGLPYEQYF. CDR3 coding DNA: TGCGCCAGCAGCTCACACAGGGGGCTCCCCTACGAGCAGTACTTC.

This clonotype was picked up many times. The genes are TRBV27 and TRBJ1-5, with TRBD1 as a possible D gene (5 bases). CDR3 length: 15 residues. Trimming removed 5 bases at V and 0 bases at J, with 11 bases between. Germline CDR1 reads MNHEY; CDR2 reads SMNVEV (reference sequence). DNA of the CDR3: TGTGCCAGCAGTGAAGGGACCCATAGCAATCAGCCCCAGCATTTT. It encodes CASSEGTHSNQPQHF.

The rearrangement joins TRBV4-2 to TRBJ2-1, with 10 bases identical to TRBD2. Germline V lookup: CDR1 LGHNA, CDR2 YNFKEQ. The CDR3 runs to 20 residues. Trimming at V came to 7 bases and at J to 8 bases, leaving 26 bases not matched to a gene. The CDR3 DNA follows: TGTGCCAGCACCCTCTACGGCGGGCTAGCGGGAGTAACGCGTATGGATGAGCAGTTCTTC. This gives the protein CASTLYGGLAGVTRMDEQFF.

This clonotype was seen ten or more times. The chain has TRBV20-1 and TRBJ1-5; 10 nucleotides match TRBD1. The V and J ends lost 2 bases and 4 bases, in that order; junction bases with no gene match: 2. The germline V gene encodes CDR1 DFQATT and CDR2 SNEGSKA (reference sequence). This CDR3 is built from 14 residues. CDR3 in DNA: TGCAGTGCTAGACAGGACAGGGGGAATCAGCCCCAGCATTTT. Translating it yields CSARQDRGNQPQHF.

This clonotype has a count of ten or more. CDR3 sequence: CASSPPTGGSADTQYF. The CDR3 nucleotides are TGTGCCAGCAGTCCCCCCACGGGAGGGAGCGCAGATACGCAGTATTTT. V gene TRBV28 combines with J gene TRBJ2-3; 8 nucleotides align to TRBD2. This CDR3 is 16 amino acids long. The germline V gene encodes CDR1 MDHEN and CDR2 SYDVKM. V shed 5 bases and J 4 bases; nucleotides not matched to a gene: 11.

This clonotype was recorded only once. This may arise from a read error, as a much more abundant clone is one base away. The V gene is TRBV3-1, the J gene TRBJ1-3; D gene uncertain. Trimming cost V 6 bases and J 2 bases, with 17 bases left between them. The CDR3 totals 16 residues. CDR1 and CDR2 (germline): LGHDT, YNNKEL (reference sequence). The CDR3 region has the DNA TGTGCCAGCAGAGACCAGCGGCATCGAGCTGGAAACACCATATATTTT. This encodes CASRDQRHRAGNTIYF.

J is TRBJ1-1 and V is TRBV19; no definite D call. This CDR3 spans 15 amino acids. The germline V gene has CDR1 LNHDA and CDR2 SQIVND (reference sequence). Deletions cut 1 base from V and 1 base from J, with 10 bases between. This chain's CDR3 is CASSIVSRGNTEAFF. The CDR3 DNA follows: TGTGCCAGTAGTATAGTAAGCCGGGGGAACACTGAAGCTTTCTTT.

This clonotype was detected many times. The chain carries TRBV5-5 and TRBJ2-5; TRBD2 is a possible D gene (6 bases). The CDR3 runs 15 residues. V lost 4 bases to trimming and J lost 2 bases, with 15 bases between them. The V gene's germline CDR1 is SGHKS and CDR2 YYEKEE (reference sequence). CDR3 DNA sequence: TGTGCCAGCAGCCCTTATCGGGGAGGACAAGAGACCCAGTACTTC. Amino acids: CASSPYRGGQETQYF.